The source of this TCR beta chain is a study of T cell repertoires in cytomegalovirus infection. Study summary: Indications of both CMV infection and matching HLA type were provided by public TCR beta signatures.

This clonotype has a count of ten or more. The antigen is unknown. The germline gives CDR1 DFQATT, CDR2 SNEGSKA (reference sequence). V gave up 5 bases and J gave up 8 bases; unmatched junction bases: 8. The CDR3 has 13 amino acids. Overall study findings and caveats: Summed frequency of public TCR beta families distinguished CMV carriers with the relevant HLA. Clonotypes of TCR beta that were HLA-C-restricted and CMV-specific dominated the ex vivo response.

TCRdb redid the calling of the reads with MiXCR, one entry per CDR3 protein. The sample records over 450,000 distinct CDR3 sequences, over 9% being singletons. The specimen sequenced was PBMCs. The TCR sequence derives from a human donor in good health (CMV status not recorded). Some clones in this sample may be carry-over from other donors' samples. V usage is TRBV20-1 and J usage is TRBJ1-4, with TRBD1 identical over 7 bases. The CDR3 DNA follows: TGCAGTGCTCTACAGGGGATCGAAGAAAAACTGTTTTTT. Amino acid sequence: CSALQGIEEKLFF.